Below, 30 T cell receptor beta chains from the same sample are listed, as sequenced in a study of T cell responses to AZD1222 COVID-19 vaccine. TCRdb's table, derived via immunoSEQ multiplex PCR, lists solely in-frame clones and lacks some. The data show 75,000 to 100,000 clones, roughly 90% seen once. The source was peripheral blood, collected on day 0 of AZD1222 vaccination. The receptors derive from an adult in good health.

The chain is built from TRBV24-1 and TRBJ2-5; D ambiguous. The CDR3 contains 14 residues. Germline CDR1 and CDR2: KGHDR and SFDVKD. The germline V and J ends were trimmed by 1 base and 5 bases, with 10 bases remaining between them. The CDR3 coding sequence is TGTGCCACCAGTGATTTATGGGGTGGGGAGACCCAGTACTTC. Amino acids: CATSDLWGGETQYF.

Notes on this clone: A read error may produce the germline difference seen at one junction end. V is TRBV3-1 (or the pseudogene TRBV3-2) and J is TRBJ2-7, with D hard to call. Looked up from germline, CDR1 is LGHDT and CDR2 is YNNKEL (reference sequence). The CDR3 sequence is 16 residues long. In DNA form, the CDR3 reads TGTGCCAGCAGCCAAGATGAGGCTAGTGGAAACTACGAACAGTACTTC. Its protein product is CASSQDEASGNYEQYF.

The rearrangement joins TRBV28 to TRBJ1-5; D is ambiguous. The V gene lost 4 bases and the J gene lost 2 bases, with 9 bases spanning the gap. The CDR3 spans 14 residues. The germline V gene encodes CDR1 MDHEN and CDR2 SYDVKM. The CDR3 DNA follows: TGTGCCAGCAGTTCACCCTGGCGCAATCAGCCCCAGCATTTT. Its protein product is CASSSPWRNQPQHF. Full variable domain (outside the CDR3, taken from reference TRBV28 and TRBJ1-5): DVKVTQSSRYLVKRTGEKVFLECVQDMDHENMFWYRQDPGLGLRLIYFSYDVKMKEKGDIPEGYSVSREKKERFSLILESASTNQTSMYLCASSSPWRNQPQHFGDGTRLSIL.

This clone has only one observation. The chain uses TRBV10-3 and TRBJ2-7; 10 positions match TRBD1. V was pared by 11 bases and J by 2 bases, with 9 bases of the junction left unmatched. CDR3 length equals 14 residues. CDR1 and CDR2 (germline): ENHRY, SYGVKD. In nucleotides, the CDR3 is TGTGCCGCCGAAACGGGACAGGGGACCTACGAGCAGTACTTC. Its protein product is CAAETGQGTYEQYF.

The chain recombines TRBV27 with TRBJ2-3, with 10 bases lining up with TRBD1. The CDR3 is made up of 14 amino acids. J was trimmed by 6 bases and V by 5 bases; bases with no gene match: 5. Germline CDR1 and CDR2: MNHEY and SMNVEV (reference sequence). The chain's CDR3 is CASSRDRGRDTQYF. In DNA, the CDR3 is TGTGCCAGCAGTCGGGACAGGGGCCGGGATACGCAGTATTTT.

The chain has TRBV27 and TRBJ2-3, with TRBD1 identical over 9 bases. CDR1 and CDR2 (germline): MNHEY, SMNVEV (reference sequence). V gave up 2 bases and J gave up 2 bases; unmatched junction bases: 5. There are 16 residues in the CDR3. The CDR3 spells CASSLVGTGTTDTQYF. The CDR3 DNA reads as TGTGCCAGCAGTTTAGTGGGGACAGGGACCACAGATACGCAGTATTTT.

This clone was observed a few times. This chain uses TRBV3-1 (or the pseudogene TRBV3-2) with TRBJ1-2, with unresolved D. The germline V gene has CDR1 LGHDT and CDR2 YNNKEL (reference sequence). The CDR3 runs 13 residues. The V and J ends lost 0 bases and 7 bases respectively, with 9 bases between them. The CDR3 region is CASSQESNLGYTF. The CDR3 nucleotides are TGTGCCAGCAGCCAAGAGAGTAATCTTGGCTACACCTTC.

This clone was detected only once. The CDR3 DNA sequence: TGCGCCAGCAGCCAACTCGTATACACTGAAGCTTTCTTT. Translation: CASSQLVYTEAFF. V and J are TRBV4-3 and TRBJ1-1, with D unresolved. Per germline, CDR1 LGHNA and CDR2 YSLEER. The CDR3 runs 13 residues. V was shortened by 2 bases and J by 3 bases, with 7 bases between the two germline ends.

The gene calls are TRBV2 and TRBJ1-4, with D maybe TRBD1 (5 bases). V lost 11 bases, J lost 13 bases, and 17 bases lay in between. CDR1 is SNHLY, CDR2 FYNNEI, per germline. This CDR3 has 11 amino acids. CDR3 amino acids: CASGAVRGLFF. CDR3 DNA: TGTGCCTCCGGGGCAGTTCGAGGACTGTTTTTT.

The V call is TRBV10-3, the J call TRBJ1-1, with D tentatively TRBD1 (5 bases). The CDR3 is 14 amino acids. Germline CDR1 is ENHRY and CDR2 is SYGVKD. The germline V and J ends were trimmed by 3 bases and 0 bases, with 8 bases remaining between them. The CDR3, as DNA: TGTGCCATCAGTGAAGGGGTTTTGAACACTGAAGCTTTCTTT. Protein: CAISEGVLNTEAFF.

The chain has TRBV19 and TRBJ2-2, with D unclear. The CDR3 contains 12 residues. The V and J ends lost 2 bases and 7 bases respectively, with 5 bases between them. Germline lookup yields CDR1 LNHDA and CDR2 SQIVND (reference sequence). The CDR3 DNA reads as TGTGCCAGTAGTATAATTATCGGGGAGCTGTTTTTT. It translates to CASSIIIGELFF.

CDR3 sequence reads: CASNKERDEQYF. The CDR3 DNA reads TGTGCCAGCAACAAGGAGCGGGACGAGCAGTACTTC. The rearrangement uses TRBV2 and TRBJ2-7; D perhaps matches TRBD2 (6 bases). The germline V and J ends were trimmed by 7 bases and 5 bases, with 12 bases remaining between them. This CDR3 contains 12 residues. Germline-derived CDR1 and CDR2 are SNHLY and FYNNEI.

The rearrangement uses TRBV6-1 and TRBJ2-1; 10 bases are shared with TRBD2. The germline V gene has CDR1 MNHNS and CDR2 SASEGT. CDR3 length: 16 amino acids. V lost 4 bases to trimming and J lost 4 bases; unmatched junction nucleotides: 7. The CDR3 sequence: CASSGTLAGQYNEQFF. CDR3 bases: TGTGCCAGCAGTGGCACACTAGCGGGACAATACAATGAGCAGTTCTTC.

V usage is TRBV5-6 and J usage is TRBJ1-1; D call uncertain. V was shortened by 3 bases and J by 3 bases, with 3 bases between the two germline ends. Germline CDR1 and CDR2: SGHDT and YYEEEE. The length of the CDR3 is 11 residues. The chain's CDR3 is CASSSYTEAFF. The DNA for the CDR3 is TGTGCCAGCAGCTCATACACTGAAGCTTTCTTT. Drawing the rest from reference TRBV5-6 and TRBJ1-1, the complete variable domain is DAGVTQSPTHLIKTRGQQVTLRCSPKSGHDTVSWYQQALGQGPQFIFQYYEEEERQRGNFPDRFSGHQFPNYSSELNVNALLLGDSALYLCASSSYTEAFFGQGTRLTVV.

This clone was seen only a few times. The chain combines TRBV14 with TRBJ2-1; the match to TRBD2 covers 11 bases. Trimming cost V 2 bases and J 8 bases; bases outside gene matches: 5. Germline V lookup: CDR1 SGHDN, CDR2 FVKESK. CDR3 size: 15 residues. The CDR3 nucleotides read TGTGCCAGCAGCCAAAGACTAGCGGGAAGGTATGAGCAGTTCTTC. It encodes CASSQRLAGRYEQFF.

The rearrangement uses TRBV3-1 (or the pseudogene TRBV3-2) and TRBJ2-5, with 11 positions matching TRBD2. J was trimmed by 5 bases and V by 0 bases; bases with no gene match: 14. Germline V gene data show CDR1 as LGHDT and CDR2 as YNNKEL (reference sequence). The CDR3 is 19 amino acids. In DNA form, the CDR3 reads TGTGCCAGCAGCCAAGATTATAGTTTAGCGGGAGGGTGTTGGGAGACCCAGTACTTC. It translates to CASSQDYSLAGGCWETQYF.

The V and J genes are TRBV21-1 and TRBJ2-7; TRBD2 is the table's D call, not checked against the DNA. TRBV21-1 is noted as a pseudogene. This CDR3 is built from 14 residues. CDR3 DNA: TGTGCCAGCCCTATCTGGAGGGGCCCCTACGAGCAGTACTTC. Protein product: CASPIWRGPYEQYF.

The rearrangement links TRBV18 to TRBJ2-3; no reliable D call. Trimming stripped 6 bases from V and 0 bases from J, with 13 bases between. CDR1 is KGHSH and CDR2 is LQKENI in the germline V gene. This CDR3 is 15 amino acids long. The CDR3 DNA reads TGTGCCAGCTCGCCGACGGAGATTAGCACAGATACGCAGTATTTT. As protein: CASSPTEISTDTQYF.

This sequence joins TRBV5-4 and TRBJ2-1; 8 nucleotides match TRBD2. The CDR3 loop spans 15 amino acids. V lost 4 bases and J lost 7; bases outside the gene matches: 10. CDR1 SGHNT and CDR2 YYREEE come from the germline V gene (reference sequence). DNA for the CDR3: TGTGCCAGCAGCCCCAGGGTGGGACTAGGAAATGAGCAGTTCTTC. The encoded protein is CASSPRVGLGNEQFF.

The CDR3 nucleotides are TGTGCCAGCAGTTTGTCGCAAAACTATGGCTACACCTTC. Translation: CASSLSQNYGYTF. The rearrangement links TRBV12-3 or TRBV12-4 to TRBJ1-2; D is uncertain. The CDR3 length is 13 residues. Trimming took 3 bases from V and 2 from J, leaving 7 bases between them.

The chain couples TRBV9 to TRBJ1-3; weak D call: TRBD1 (5 bases). Trimming stripped 4 bases from V and 1 base from J, with 12 bases between. This CDR3 region has 15 residues. Germline CDR1 is SGDLS and CDR2 is YYNGEE. The CDR3 DNA is TGTGCCAGCAGCCCGATGGGGGGGTCTGGAAACACCATATATTTT. Translation: CASSPMGGSGNTIYF.

The DNA of the CDR3 is TGCGCCAGCAGCCAAGACACGGATAATAGCAATCAGCCCCAGCATTTT. The encoded protein is CASSQDTDNSNQPQHF. The V and J genes are TRBV4-3 and TRBJ1-5, with no clear D. The CDR3 extends over 16 amino acids. The V end was cut by 0 bases, the J end by 0 bases, with 9 bases between. The germline V gene has CDR1 LGHNA and CDR2 YSLEER.

The V gene is TRBV6-4, the J gene TRBJ2-7, with 9 bases lining up with TRBD2. This CDR3 contains 16 residues. Germline CDR1 reads MRHNA; CDR2 reads SNTAGT. V dropped 1 base and J dropped 2; count of bases not matched to a gene: 6. CDR3 sequence reads: CASSDCLLAGAYEQYF. The CDR3 DNA is TGTGCCAGCAGTGACTGCCTTTTAGCGGGAGCCTACGAGCAGTACTTC.

The rearrangement joins TRBV5-1 to TRBJ2-2; D is ambiguous. From germline, CDR1 is SGHRS and CDR2 YFSETQ. CDR3 size: 13 residues. The V end was cut by 0 bases, the J end by 7 bases, with 7 bases between. CDR3 sequence reads: CASSLDNFGELFF. In DNA form, the CDR3 reads TGCGCCAGCAGCTTGGACAACTTCGGGGAGCTGTTTTTT.

The V and J genes are TRBV3-1 (or the pseudogene TRBV3-2) and TRBJ2-5; possibly TRBD1 for D (6 bases). Trimming cost V 3 bases and J 1 base, with 15 bases left between them. Per the germline V gene, CDR1 is LGHDT and CDR2 is YNNKEL (reference sequence). The CDR3 extends over 16 amino acids. The CDR3 is CASSHERQALQETQYF. The DNA of the CDR3 is TGTGCCAGCAGCCATGAACGACAGGCCCTCCAAGAGACCCAGTACTTC.

The V gene is TRBV5-4, the J gene TRBJ2-7; 8 bases agree with TRBD1. Germline loops: CDR1 SGHNT, CDR2 YYREEE (reference sequence). V was clipped by 4 bases and J by 2 bases; unmatched bases: 11. There are 16 residues in the CDR3. The DNA for the CDR3 is TGTGCCAGCAGCAACCTCAGGACAGGGAGGCCCTACGAGCAGTACTTC. Translation gives CASSNLRTGRPYEQYF. The full variable domain, rest sourced from reference TRBV5-4 and TRBJ2-7, is ETGVTQSPTHLIKTRGQQVTLRCSSQSGHNTVSWYQQALGQGPQFIFQYYREEENGRGNFPPRFSGLQFPNYSSELNVNALELDDSALYLCASSNLRTGRPYEQYFGPGTRLTVT.

The chain is built from TRBV2 and TRBJ1-3; 8 bases map to TRBD1. V gave up 1 base and J gave up 6 bases; unmatched junction bases: 8. The CDR3 runs 16 residues. Germline CDR1 reads SNHLY; CDR2 reads FYNNEI. The CDR3 reads CASSEDRSTGENTIYF. CDR3 in DNA: TGTGCCAGCAGTGAAGATAGATCGACAGGGGAAAACACCATATATTTT.

The chain links TRBV6-5 to TRBJ2-7; D is undetermined. Trimming left V 10 bases short and J 5 bases short, with 12 bases between. Germline V lookup: CDR1 MNHEY, CDR2 SVGAGI. The CDR3 length is 11 residues. The CDR3 nucleotides read TGTGCCAACCGGAAGGGAAACGAGCAGTACTTC. Translation: CANRKGNEQYF.

This chain links TRBV30 with TRBJ1-1, with TRBD1 matching 7 bases. Germline loops: CDR1 GTSNPN, CDR2 SVGIG (reference sequence). Losses at the gene ends were 2 bases for V and 1 base for J; bases not matched to a gene: 7. The CDR3 sequence is 15 residues long. In DNA form, the CDR3 reads TGTGCCTGGAGTCTCTCCCCAGGGGGGAACACTGAAGCTTTCTTT. It specifies CAWSLSPGGNTEAFF.

The genes are TRBV7-9 and TRBJ2-1; TRBD2 matches 8 bases. V trimming: 1 base; J trimming: 6 bases; junction bases outside the gene matches: 5. The CDR3 has 15 amino acids. Germline V gene lookup returns CDR1 SEHNR and CDR2 FQNEAQ (reference sequence). Here the CDR3 reads CASSLGLATANEQFF. As DNA, the CDR3 is TGTGCCAGCAGCTTAGGACTAGCGACGGCCAATGAGCAGTTCTTC.